The T cell receptor (beta chain) under discussion was sequenced for a study of regulatory T cells in long-lasting Graves disease. Assembly of TCR beta libraries relied on iRepertoire HTBI primers together with Arm-PCR of CDR3 regions. In the authors' methods: In the combined samples, 62 TRBV and 15 or so TRBJ segments were identified. MiXCR, applied by TCRdb to the multiplex PCR reads, yields one record per CDR3 protein. The authors' filters were not applied to this entry. This sample carries hundreds of thousands of distinct CDR3 sequences, roughly 13% of them seen once, and the ten largest clones take roughly a tenth. The CDR3 has 9 residues. V was pared by 5 bases and J by 10 bases, with 3 bases between. Germline-derived CDR1 and CDR2 are SEHNR and FQNEAQ (reference sequence). Stated time point: newly diagnosed GD, antithyroid drugs for less than 3 months. PBMCs were the source of the RNA used for TCR sequencing.

Findings and limits, study-wide: Persistent patients shared 2,500 to 3,000 public clonotypes among themselves. Newly diagnosed patients shared fewer, at under 1,000. Persistent Graves' patients showed a TCR diversity that was lower than that of newly diagnosed ones.

This clonotype was recorded at least ten times. No antigen is known for it. Another study also made use of these data, one on T cells in Graves' hyperthyroidism and ophthalmopathy. Per that study: Clinical symptoms, serum thyroxine, TRAb, thyroid ultrasound and orbital computed tomography informed diagnoses.

The rearrangement uses TRBV7-9 and TRBJ2-1; D unclear. The origin of this receptor is a man aged 30 to 45 with Graves disease. Material: peripheral blood mononuclear cells (PBMCs), obtained at new diagnosis, from a patient treated with antithyroid drugs. CDR3 region: CASSPEQFF. CDR3 DNA sequence: TGTGCCAGCAGCCCCGAGCAGTTCTTC.